The clone carrying this T cell receptor (beta chain) occurred a few times. Antigen unknown. Trimming cost V 6 bases and J 0 bases, with 15 bases left between them. Germline V CDR1 and CDR2: MNHEY, SMNVEV (reference sequence). This CDR3 has 15 residues. The sample comes from a study of T-cell reconstitution after alpha-beta-depleted transplantation in children. The library targeted TCRbeta and was prepared with unique molecular identifiers. TCRdb itself ran the PCR reads through MiXCR, one entry per CDR3 protein. The sample carries roughly 100,000 distinct CDR3 sequences, 6% to 9% recorded once. Study-wide points: Surviving recipient T cells and intrathymic progenitors accounted for some patients' high TCRbeta diversity at day 60. T-cell counts and diversity were attributed mostly to newly produced T cells one year after transplant. Expanded graft clones numbering several hundred reportedly gave rise to alpha-beta T cells about two months after transplant.

The clonotype comes from a boy aged 2 to 9 with acute lymphoblastic leukemia, due to receive a stem cell transplant. The chain is built from TRBV27 and TRBJ2-7; D is possibly TRBD1 (6 bases). The input for sequencing was PBMCs, taken before TCRalphabeta/CD19-depleted stem cell transplant. The CDR3, as DNA: TGTGCCAGCAGGCCCGGGACACAGGGCTCCTACGAGCAGTACTTC. Encoded protein: CASRPGTQGSYEQYF.